A single sample is the source of the 15 T cell receptor beta chains below, sequenced in a study of lymphopenia after photon versus proton radiotherapy. Method: immunoSEQ multiplex PCR; TCRdb's copy keeps in-frame clones and lacks some. The repertoire holds fewer than 70,000 clones, around 87% seen once, with 10% to 11% in the top ten. Sequenced material: peripheral blood, taken from a patient treated with proton-based radiotherapy. The receptors originated from a man older than 75 with esophageal cancer.

The chain employs TRBV5-1 and TRBJ1-4; D possibly corresponds to TRBD1 (6 bases). This CDR3 has 14 amino acids. Trimming removed 5 bases from V and 8 bases from J, with 16 bases in between. Germline-derived CDR1 and CDR2 are SGHRS and YFSETQ. The CDR3 loop is CASRSDRTLEKLFF. CDR3 DNA: TGCGCCAGCAGATCGGACAGAACTCTCGAAAAACTGTTTTTT.

The chain recombines TRBV29-1 with TRBJ1-1; no definite D call. Germline V gene lookup returns CDR1 SQVTM and CDR2 ANQGSEA. The CDR3 runs 13 residues. Trimming shortened V by 6 bases and J by 5 bases, and 16 bases separated the two germline ends. DNA of the CDR3: TGCAGCGTCTCCGGTGTCCCGGGGACTGAAGCTTTCTTT. It codes for CSVSGVPGTEAFF.

This rearrangement joins TRBV18 to TRBJ2-3, with D uncertain. The germline V gene has CDR1 KGHSH and CDR2 LQKENI. The CDR3 totals 16 residues. Trimming took off 6 bases at V and 2 bases at J, with 18 bases between the two ends. The CDR3 sequence is CASSLGWGFNTDTQYF. In nucleotides, the CDR3 is TGTGCCAGCTCTTTAGGCTGGGGATTTAACACAGATACGCAGTATTTT.

The chain joins TRBV19 to TRBJ2-4, with D possibly matching TRBD2 (7 bases). V was shortened by 3 bases and J by 3 bases, with 15 bases between the two germline ends. The CDR3 length is 16 residues. Germline V gene sequence: CDR1 LNHDA, CDR2 SQIVND (reference sequence). The DNA of the CDR3 is TGTGCCAGTAGTATCGGGGGGCGCATGGGCAAAAACATTCAGTACTTC. Encoded protein: CASSIGGRMGKNIQYF.

This clone was picked up one time. This chain uses TRBV7-9 with TRBJ2-6; D is ambiguous. V dropped 2 bases and J dropped 0 bases, with 5 bases sitting between them. The CDR3 runs to 15 residues. The germline V gene encodes CDR1 SEHNR and CDR2 FQNEAQ (reference sequence). The CDR3 spells CASSLSVSGANVLTF. CDR3 DNA: TGTGCCAGCAGCTTAAGCGTCTCTGGGGCCAACGTCCTGACTTTC.

The rearrangement links TRBV19 to TRBJ2-3; TRBD1 matches at 9 bases. V shed 7 bases and J 3 bases; nucleotides not matched to a gene: 8. Looked up from germline, CDR1 is LNHDA and CDR2 is SQIVND (reference sequence). This CDR3 has 15 amino acids. In nucleotides, the CDR3 is TGTGCCAGTACGCCCGGGACAGGGATTACAGATACGCAGTATTTT. It specifies CASTPGTGITDTQYF.

The V and J genes are TRBV5-1 and TRBJ2-7; D is possibly TRBD1 (6 bases). V was shortened by 3 bases and J by 13 bases, with 20 bases between the two germline ends. The CDR3 covers 13 residues. Germline loops: CDR1 SGHRS, CDR2 YFSETQ. This chain's CDR3 is CASSSRTDESPYF. In DNA form, the CDR3 reads TGCGCCAGCAGCTCCCGGACAGATGAATCCCCATACTTC.

The chain links TRBV18 to TRBJ1-4; possible D gene TRBD1, 5 bases. CDR1 and CDR2 from the germline V gene are KGHSH and LQKENI. The CDR3 has 15 residues. V shed 3 bases and J shed 8 bases, with 16 bases lying between them. CDR3: CASSPSGGVWEKLFF. CDR3 in DNA: TGTGCCAGCTCACCCTCGGGGGGTGTATGGGAAAAACTGTTTTTT.

In its sample, this clone was seen once. CDR3 sequence: CASSFGQPGAKNIQYF. In nucleotides, the CDR3 is TGTGCCAGTAGTTTTGGACAGCCGGGAGCCAAAAACATTCAGTACTTC. The V call is TRBV19, the J call TRBJ2-4; the D gene is possibly TRBD1 (6 bases). V was pared by 5 bases and J by 0 bases, with 14 bases between. The CDR3 is 16 residues long. CDR1 and CDR2 from the germline V gene are LNHDA and SQIVND (reference sequence).

V and J are TRBV2 and TRBJ1-1; 7 bases fit TRBD1. Germline CDR1 and CDR2: SNHLY and FYNNEI. The V segment lost 7 bases and the J segment 4 bases; nucleotides outside the gene matches: 9. The CDR3 contains 14 residues. The CDR3 DNA reads TGTGCCAGCAATACAGGGGCCCTTTTCACTGAAGCTTTCTTT. This translates into CASNTGALFTEAFF.

V usage is TRBV6-1 and J usage is TRBJ1-2; possibly TRBD1 for D (6 bases). The germline V and J ends were trimmed by 1 base and 4 bases, with 10 bases remaining between them. This CDR3 has 14 amino acids. The germline CDR1 and CDR2 sequences are MNHNS and SASEGT. DNA for the CDR3: TGTGCCAGCAGTGAAGGGCAGGGGAGCTATGGCTACACCTTC. Protein sequence: CASSEGQGSYGYTF.

The chain has TRBV7-9 and TRBJ2-1; 8 bases agree with TRBD1. Germline-derived CDR1 and CDR2 are SEHNR and FQNEAQ (reference sequence). V gave up 4 bases and J gave up 4 bases; unmatched junction bases: 15. This CDR3 has 18 amino acids. CDR3 loop: CASSSSIGTGQPYNEQFF. The DNA of the CDR3 is TGTGCCAGCAGCTCCTCTATCGGGACAGGCCAACCATACAATGAGCAGTTCTTC.

The chain has TRBV5-5 and TRBJ2-5; D tentatively reads TRBD1 or TRBD2 (5 bases each). The DNA end lines up better with TRBJ2-7; the J call may be wrong. Germline V gene data show CDR1 as SGHKS and CDR2 as YYEKEE (reference sequence). CDR3 size: 16 residues. CDR3 in DNA: TGTGCCAGCAGCTTTTCCGGGACCGAGGCATCCTACGAGCAGTACTTC. Its protein product is CASSFSGTEASYEQYF.

This chain uses TRBV29-1 with TRBJ2-3; 8 positions agree with TRBD1. The CDR3 runs 14 residues. From germline, CDR1 is SQVTM and CDR2 ANQGSEA. The V segment lost 6 bases and the J segment 3 bases; nucleotides outside the gene matches: 8. The CDR3 DNA follows: TGCAGCGTGAAGGACAGGGTCGGGACAGATACGCAGTATTTT. Residues: CSVKDRVGTDTQYF.

This chain links TRBV11-2 with TRBJ2-7; D tentatively reads TRBD1 or TRBD2 (5 bases each). Germline V CDR1 and CDR2: SGHAT, FQNNGV. The CDR3 contains 15 residues. V was cut by 2 bases and J by 2 bases, with 13 bases left in between. CDR3 DNA sequence: TGTGCCAGCAGCTTACAAGTAGGGGAGCCCTACGAGCAGTACTTC. Its protein is CASSLQVGEPYEQYF.